Sequencing of this TCR beta chain was carried out in a study of Ad26.COV2.S vaccination and SARS-CoV-2 variants. Study-level background: The authors gave Ad26.COV2.S intramuscularly, either once or twice 56 days apart.

Germline values: CDR1 LNHNV, CDR2 YYDKDF (reference sequence). V was clipped by 0 bases and J by 7 bases; unmatched bases: 3. This CDR3 has 15 residues. Profiling relied on immunoSEQ multiplex PCR, and the TCRdb table lists in-frame clones only, not all of them. The sample shows around 300,000 clones, around nine tenths of them seen only once. Treatment reported: about 20 received Ad26.COV2.S at low or high dose, single or two shots; several received placebo; per-sample allocation not given. At day 63 after the first vaccine or placebo injection, samples were drawn. Sample: peripheral blood, taken in a trial of Ad26.COV2.S vaccine versus placebo. The V and J genes are TRBV15 and TRBJ1-6; 7 bases are a match to TRBD1. The receptor comes from a person between 18 and 65 years old who received the Ad26.COV2.S COVID-19 vaccine or a placebo. For the CDR3, the DNA is TGTGCCACCAGCAGAGATATAGGGGGCAATTCACCCCTCCACTTT. Translating gives CATSRDIGGNSPLHF. Complete variable domain (other parts from reference TRBV15 and TRBJ1-6): DAMVIQNPRYQVTQFGKPVTLSCSQTLNHNVMYWYQQKSSQAPKLLFHYYDKDFNNEADTPDNFQSRRPNTSFCFLDIRSPGLGDTAMYLCATSRDIGGNSPLHFGNGTRLTVT.